This TCR beta chain came from a study of cytomegalovirus exposure and HLA in healthy donors. Comments on this clone: Its target is not known.

General study points: Association with HLA alleles at 0.05 false discovery rate was found for 17,000 or so TCR beta sequences in a later analysis. Researchers reported from a later analysis that most CMV-associated TCR beta chains appeared HLA-restricted.

CDR1 and CDR2 (germline): SGHAT, FQNNGV. The CDR3 runs to 15 residues. Losses at the gene ends were 5 bases for V and 7 bases for J; bases not matched to a gene: 12. PCR primers comprised 60 Vbeta and 13 Jbeta primers. Sequenced by immunoSEQ multiplex PCR; TCRdb stores in-frame clones only, minus some. The sample holds about 140,000 clones; 66% are singletons and the top ten take 5.5% to 7%. The specimen was PBMCs. The chain employs TRBV11-2 and TRBJ1-2; TRBD1 aligns across 8 bases. The receptor comes from a woman aged 60-75 years in good health and CMV-seronegative. The CDR3, as DNA: TGTGCCAGCAGCCTCGGGGGAGGGACAGGTAGTGGCTACACCTTC. Translated: CASSLGGGTGSGYTF.